This T cell receptor beta chain was sequenced for a study of a mutant IDH1 vaccine in newly diagnosed glioma. The assay was immunoSEQ multiplex PCR, and TCRdb's table has in-frame clones only and misses some. This table has about 69,000 clones, roughly 86% appearing once. This CDR3 region has 15 residues. The V gene end was trimmed by 5 bases and the J gene end by 3 bases; junction bases not matched to a gene: 9. From germline, CDR1 is SGHTA and CDR2 FQGNSA. Regarding time point: week 35, safety follow-up. A single vaccine dose contained 300 ug of mutant IDH1 20-mer peptide, and topical imiquimod was used with it. Comment on this clone: Its antigen is still unknown.

Study outcomes and limitations: The study observed vaccine-induced immune responses in about 93% of patients.

This specimen was PBMCs, taken from a glioma patient whose treatment included an IDH1 peptide vaccine. The sequence derives from a man aged 25 to 40 with glioma. This chain links TRBV7-2 with TRBJ2-7; TRBD1 aligns across 8 bases. The CDR3 bases are TGTGCCAGCAGCAGCAGGACAGGGAGTATCTACGAGCAGTACTTC. It is translated as CASSSRTGSIYEQYF.